The next 32 T cell receptor beta chains were all read from a single sample in a study of PD-L1 blockade in urothelial cancer. Only in-frame clones appear in the TCRdb table, and some are missing; sequencing was by immunoSEQ multiplex PCR. Counted here are approximately 100,000 clones, over 75% occurring once; the ten biggest clones make up 2% to 3%. The source material was PBMCs, sampled around atezolizumab (anti-PD-L1) treatment. These receptor sequences come from a man in his fifties with urothelial cancer.

The rearrangement uses TRBV19 and TRBJ2-2; TRBD2 might be the D (6 bases). CDR1 LNHDA and CDR2 SQIVND come from the germline V gene (reference sequence). Trimming pared 7 bases from V and 1 base from J, leaving 16 bases between. The CDR3 runs 16 residues. CDR3: CASNTPSGGNTGELFF. In DNA form, the CDR3 reads TGTGCCAGTAACACACCTTCCGGGGGGAACACCGGGGAGCTGTTTTTT.

The chain employs TRBV5-6 and TRBJ1-3, with 7 nucleotides matching TRBD1. Trimming took 5 bases from V and 2 from J; bases not matched to a gene: 10. In germline, CDR1 is SGHDT, CDR2 YYEEEE. The CDR3 length is 16 residues. CDR3 DNA: TGTGCCAGCAGGCTTACCGGGACAGTTACTGGAAACACCATATATTTT. Translated, it gives CASRLTGTVTGNTIYF.

This rearrangement joins TRBV11-2 to TRBJ2-1; TRBD1 matches at 10 bases. The V gene's germline CDR1 is SGHAT and CDR2 FQNNGV. With 0 bases clipped from V and 15 bases from J, the junction kept 8 bases outside the gene matches. This CDR3 is built from 14 residues. CDR3 sequence: CASSLEHGQGGPFF. In DNA, the CDR3 is TGTGCCAGCAGCTTAGAGCACGGACAGGGGGGACCGTTCTTC. The whole variable domain, remainder taken from reference TRBV11-2 and TRBJ2-1, is EAGVAQSPRYKIIEKRQSVAFWCNPISGHATLYWYQQILGQGPKLLIQFQNNGVVDDSQLPKDRFSAERLKGVDSTLKIQPAKLEDSAVYLCASSLEHGQGGPFFGPGTRLTVL.

The chain recombines TRBV4-1 with TRBJ1-6; D is perhaps TRBD1 (6 bases). Looked up from germline, CDR1 is MGHRA and CDR2 is YSYEKL. Trimming pared 1 base from V and 0 bases from J, leaving 10 bases between. The CDR3 runs 17 residues. The chain's CDR3 is CASSQVRGVSYNSPLHF. Written as DNA, the CDR3 is TGCGCCAGCAGCCAAGTCAGGGGTGTCTCCTATAATTCACCCCTCCACTTT.

The chain uses TRBV11-1 and TRBJ2-7; D may be TRBD2 (8 bases). Germline CDR1 reads SGHAT; CDR2 reads FQDESV (reference sequence). The CDR3 loop spans 17 amino acids. The V end was cut by 6 bases, the J end by 3 bases, with 24 bases between. The CDR3 DNA reads as TGTGCCAGCAGAACAGGGGAAGCGGGGGAAAGTTACTACGAGCAGTACTTC. The encoded protein is CASRTGEAGESYYEQYF.

This clone occurred once. The chain employs TRBV6-5 and TRBJ2-1, with 8 bases fitting TRBD1. The CDR3 length is 15 residues. Trimming at V came to 6 bases and at J to 3 bases, leaving 7 bases not matched to a gene. The V gene's germline CDR1 is MNHEY and CDR2 SVGAGI. The CDR3 nucleotides are TGTGCCAGCAGCCAAGACAGGGGAGGCTACAATGAGCAGTTCTTC. Its protein is CASSQDRGGYNEQFF.

This clone has a handful of counts. The rearrangement links TRBV6-5 to TRBJ2-5; D is possibly TRBD2 (5 bases). Germline-derived CDR1 and CDR2 are MNHEY and SVGAGI. The ends were cut back, 2 bases at V and 8 bases at J, with 9 bases in the middle. The CDR3 is 12 amino acids. The CDR3 region has the DNA TGTGCCAGCAGTTACCAAAGCGGAACCCAGTACTTC. It codes for CASSYQSGTQYF.

The chain employs TRBV10-3 and TRBJ1-4; 8 bases agree with TRBD1. The V and J ends lost 4 bases and 8 bases, in that order; junction bases with no gene match: 9. This CDR3 contains 15 residues. Germline V gives CDR1 ENHRY, CDR2 SYGVKD. For the CDR3, the DNA is TGTGCCATCAGTGGAGGAGGACAGGGTGGGGAAAAACTGTTTTTT. It codes for CAISGGGQGGEKLFF.

The CDR3 DNA follows: TGCAGCGTTGGGGGAGGGACGAACACCGGGGAGCTGTTTTTT. Translating it yields CSVGGGTNTGELFF. The rearrangement links TRBV29-1 to TRBJ2-2, with TRBD2 matching over 7 bases. The CDR3 consists of 14 residues. Per germline, CDR1 SQVTM and CDR2 ANQGSEA. The V segment lost 4 bases and the J segment 0 bases; nucleotides outside the gene matches: 2.

The rearrangement joins TRBV7-3 to TRBJ2-7, with 9 positions matching TRBD1. V was clipped by 4 bases and J by 5 bases; unmatched bases: 9. The CDR3 totals 15 residues. CDR1 SGHTA and CDR2 FQGTGA come from the germline V gene. CDR3 sequence (DNA): TGTGCCAGCAGCTCGCCGGGACAGGGAATCCACGAGCAGTACTTC. The encoded protein is CASSSPGQGIHEQYF. Based on the CDR3 plus reference TRBV7-3 and TRBJ2-7, the full variable domain is GAGVSQTPSNKVTEKGKYVELRCDPISGHTALYWYRQSLGQGPEFLIYFQGTGAADDSGLPNDRFFAVRPEGSVSTLKIQRTERGDSAVYLCASSSPGQGIHEQYFGPGTRLTVT.

The rearrangement joins TRBV4-1 to TRBJ2-1, with 9 bases fitting TRBD1. The CDR3 length is 16 residues. J lost 7 bases, V lost 4 bases, and 11 bases had no gene match. Per the germline V gene, CDR1 is MGHRA and CDR2 is YSYEKL. CDR3 protein: CASSRPGQGLVNEQFF. CDR3 nucleotide sequence: TGCGCCAGCAGCCGGCCGGGACAGGGCCTGGTGAATGAGCAGTTCTTC.

In this sample, this clone turned up once. This chain links TRBV7-9 with TRBJ1-1; no reliable D call. Germline CDR1 reads SEHNR; CDR2 reads FQNEAQ (reference sequence). V was pared by 4 bases and J by 3 bases, with 12 bases between. There are 14 residues in the CDR3. CDR3 sequence (DNA): TGTGCCAGCAGCTCCCGGGGTGGGGACACTGAAGCTTTCTTT. Translation: CASSSRGGDTEAFF.

The V gene is TRBV19, the J gene TRBJ2-7; 9 bases fit TRBD2. Germline CDR1 and CDR2: LNHDA and SQIVND (reference sequence). V lost 5 bases to trimming and J lost 6 bases; unmatched junction nucleotides: 5. The CDR3 length is 13 residues. CDR3 amino acids: CASSWREGREQYF. CDR3 sequence (DNA): TGTGCCAGTAGTTGGCGGGAGGGCCGCGAGCAGTACTTC.

This rearrangement joins TRBV28 to TRBJ1-1; no reliable D call. CDR3 length: 11 residues. In germline, CDR1 is MDHEN, CDR2 SYDVKM. Trimming shortened V by 4 bases and J by 3 bases, and 3 bases separated the two germline ends. The CDR3 loop is CASSYYTEAFF. The CDR3 DNA follows: TGTGCCAGCAGTTACTACACTGAAGCTTTCTTT.

The chain combines TRBV6-1 with TRBJ2-4, with 7 bases lining up with TRBD2. V shed 2 bases, J shed 7 bases, and the junction held 11 bases outside the gene matches. From germline, CDR1 is MNHNS and CDR2 SASEGT. This CDR3 region has 16 residues. Written as DNA, the CDR3 is TGTGCCAGCAGTGAACACGCCGGGGGAGGGGCGAACATTCAGTACTTC. Protein product: CASSEHAGGGANIQYF.

V is TRBV9 and J is TRBJ1-2, with 8 bases fitting TRBD1. The CDR3 spans 16 residues. The germline CDR1 and CDR2 sequences are SGDLS and YYNGEE. The ends lost 2 bases at V and 6 bases at J; junction bases unmatched: 12. CDR3 sequence reads: CASSVSHRGSGDGYTF. Written as DNA, the CDR3 is TGTGCCAGCAGCGTGAGCCACAGGGGGAGCGGGGATGGCTACACCTTC.

V and J are TRBV11-3 and TRBJ2-1, with 11 bases aligning to TRBD2. Germline V lookup: CDR1 SGHNT, CDR2 YENEEA. This CDR3 has 16 amino acids. Germline trimming cut 4 bases from V and 4 bases from J; bases unmatched to any gene: 6. Here the CDR3 DNA reads TGTGCCAGCAGCTCGTCGGGACTAGCGGCGTACAATGAGCAGTTCTTC. Residues: CASSSSGLAAYNEQFF.

The chain links TRBV5-1 to TRBJ2-1, with 11 bases identical to TRBD2. The CDR3 length is 17 residues. Trimming took 3 bases from V and 8 from J; bases not matched to a gene: 13. Germline CDR1 is SGHRS and CDR2 is YFSETQ. The CDR3 spells CASSWPVLAGGADEQFF. The CDR3 region has the DNA TGCGCCAGCAGCTGGCCCGTCCTAGCGGGAGGTGCCGATGAGCAGTTCTTC.

The chain joins TRBV23-1 to TRBJ1-1; D gene unclear. TRBV23-1 is known as an ORF, though its function is uncertain. V was cut by 3 bases and J by 5 bases, with 19 bases left in between. The CDR3 has 16 amino acids. The CDR3 DNA sequence: TGCGCCAGCAGTCAGAAGGGCAGGAGGGTACGAACTGAAGCTTTCTTT. It yields the protein CASSQKGRRVRTEAFF.

The chain has TRBV6-5 and TRBJ2-5, with TRBD2 matching 13 bases. The trim removed 9 bases at V and 5 bases at J, leaving 9 bases unmatched. The CDR3 has 15 residues. CDR1 and CDR2 (germline): MNHEY, SVGAGI. CDR3 protein: CASSGTSGMFETQYF. CDR3 nucleotides: TGTGCCAGTTCCGGGACTAGCGGGATGTTTGAGACCCAGTACTTC.

CDR3 region: CASSFGGGSLTDTQYF. DNA for the CDR3: TGTGCCAGCAGCTTCGGGGGCGGGAGTCTTACGGATACGCAGTATTTT. V gene TRBV14 combines with J gene TRBJ2-3; weak D call: TRBD2 (7 bases). The CDR3 is 16 residues long. V lost 5 bases and J lost 6, with 21 bases in between. From germline, CDR1 is SGHDN and CDR2 FVKESK.

V is TRBV29-1 and J is TRBJ2-7, with D uncertain. CDR3 size: 12 residues. CDR1 and CDR2 from the germline V gene are SQVTM and ANQGSEA. The V end was cut by 4 bases, the J end by 3 bases, with 10 bases between. This chain's CDR3 is CSVARKDYEQYF. CDR3 bases: TGCAGCGTTGCTAGAAAAGACTACGAGCAGTACTTC.

This sequence joins TRBV11-1 and TRBJ1-1, with D tentatively TRBD1 (5 bases). The CDR3 runs to 14 residues. Between the trimmed V and J ends, which lost 2 bases and 2 bases, there was a span of 9 bases. Per the germline V gene, CDR1 is SGHAT and CDR2 is FQDESV (reference sequence). The CDR3 nucleotides are TGTGCCAGCAGCTTACTTCAGGGTAACACTGAAGCTTTCTTT. This translates into CASSLLQGNTEAFF.

The chain employs TRBV28 and TRBJ2-2; D is uncertain. Germline V lookup: CDR1 MDHEN, CDR2 SYDVKM. The CDR3 consists of 13 residues. Trimming took off 2 bases at V and 4 bases at J, with 5 bases between the two ends. The CDR3 protein is CASSLPSTGELFF. The CDR3 region has the DNA TGTGCCAGCAGTTTACCTTCCACCGGGGAGCTGTTTTTT. The whole variable domain, filled in from reference TRBV28 and TRBJ2-2, reads DVKVTQSSRYLVKRTGEKVFLECVQDMDHENMFWYRQDPGLGLRLIYFSYDVKMKEKGDIPEGYSVSREKKERFSLILESASTNQTSMYLCASSLPSTGELFFGEGSRLTVL.

The CDR3 DNA is TGTGCCAGCTCACCAGGGGCCACAGATACGCAGTATTTT. It is translated as CASSPGATDTQYF. The chain links TRBV18 to TRBJ2-3, with D tentatively TRBD1 (5 bases). This CDR3 contains 13 residues. Germline values: CDR1 KGHSH, CDR2 LQKENI. The V and J ends lost 2 bases and 2 bases respectively, with 5 bases between them. Looking up the rest from reference TRBV18 and TRBJ2-3 gives the full variable domain: NAGVMQNPRHLVRRRGQEARLRCSPMKGHSHVYWYRQLPEEGLKFMVYLQKENIIDESGMPKERFSAEFPKEGPSILRIQQVVRGDSAAYFCASSPGATDTQYFGPGTRLTVL.

J is TRBJ2-7 and V is TRBV10-1; D is undetermined. In germline, CDR1 is WNHNN, CDR2 SYGVQD (reference sequence). CDR3 size: 13 residues. V was cut by 7 bases and J by 3 bases, with 13 bases left in between. The CDR3 sequence: CASKAQINYEQYF. The CDR3 DNA is TGCGCCAGCAAAGCACAGATAAACTACGAGCAGTACTTC.

The chain links TRBV15 to TRBJ2-3, with 9 bases aligning to TRBD2. The ends lost 1 base at V and 3 bases at J; junction bases unmatched: 2. This CDR3 has 15 residues. Germline-derived CDR1 and CDR2 are LNHNV and YYDKDF (reference sequence). In DNA, the CDR3 is TGTGCCACCAGCAGAGGTGCGGGAGGGACAGATACGCAGTATTTT. This translates into CATSRGAGGTDTQYF.

The rearrangement links TRBV11-1 to TRBJ2-7; 10 nucleotides align to TRBD2. The germline CDR1 and CDR2 sequences are SGHAT and FQDESV (reference sequence). This CDR3 spans 15 amino acids. V lost 3 bases, J lost 3 bases, and 5 bases stayed unmatched. CDR3 nucleotide sequence: TGTGCCAGCAGCTTCAAGCGGGAGGGGGGCTACGAGCAGTACTTC. The encoded protein is CASSFKREGGYEQYF.

The genes are TRBV13 and TRBJ1-2, with D uncertain. V was clipped by 1 base and J by 8 bases, with 11 bases between them. This CDR3 is built from 13 residues. Germline V gene sequence: CDR1 PRHDT, CDR2 FYEKMQ (reference sequence). The CDR3 spells CASSLDPGLGYTF. CDR3 DNA sequence: TGTGCCAGCAGCTTAGATCCGGGTTTAGGCTACACCTTC.

V is TRBV7-9 and J is TRBJ2-5, with 8 bases identical to TRBD2. Germline CDR1 reads SEHNR; CDR2 reads FQNEAQ (reference sequence). The junction had 8 bases not matched to a gene; V was cut back by 0 bases and J by 5 bases. The CDR3 runs 16 residues. The CDR3 nucleotides are TGTGCCAGCAGCTTAGCGCAGGCCTCGGGGGGGGAGACCCAGTACTTC. Translated: CASSLAQASGGETQYF.

The chain is built from TRBV4-1 and TRBJ1-1; D might be TRBD1 (5 bases). The CDR3 contains 15 residues. The V end lost 0 bases, the J end lost 3 bases, and 11 bases lay between the germline ends. The germline gives CDR1 MGHRA, CDR2 YSYEKL. This CDR3 is CASSQDIQGYTEAFF. In nucleotides, the CDR3 is TGCGCCAGCAGCCAAGATATTCAGGGCTACACTGAAGCTTTCTTT.

J is TRBJ2-3 and V is TRBV7-6, with TRBD1 identical over 12 bases. Unmatched junction bases numbered 10, after V lost 8 bases and J lost 4 bases. The germline gives CDR1 SGHVS, CDR2 FNYEAQ. The CDR3 is 16 amino acids. In nucleotides, the CDR3 is TGTGCCAGCTTCGGACTAGGGACAGGGGGCCCAGATACGCAGTATTTT. Protein product: CASFGLGTGGPDTQYF.